These 3 T cell receptor beta chains came from one sample sequenced in a study of shared clonotypes between healthy human individuals. TCRdb's copy holds only in-frame clones and misses some; the assay was immunoSEQ multiplex PCR. The data hold about 2.4 million clones, with approximately 93% observed a single time. The material sequenced was naive CD4+ T cells from PBMCs. The subset was: CD45RA+ positively selected. The receptors derive from a man younger than 30 in good health. Some clones in this sample may be carry-over from other donors' samples.

The sample holds a few counts of this clone. This chain joins TRBV30 and TRBJ1-5; no reliable D call. CDR1 is GTSNPN and CDR2 is SVGIG in the germline V gene (reference sequence). Between the trimmed V and J ends, which lost 2 bases and 14 bases, there was a span of 16 bases. This CDR3 has 12 amino acids. Here the CDR3 reads CAWSYPRGEEHF. CDR3 DNA: TGTGCCTGGAGTTACCCTCGGGGAGAGGAGCATTTT.

The V and J genes are TRBV7-2 and TRBJ2-7; 10 nucleotides align to TRBD2. The V segment lost 5 bases and the J segment 4 bases; nucleotides outside the gene matches: 2. The CDR3 has 13 residues. CDR1 SGHTA and CDR2 FQGNSA come from the germline V gene. CDR3 in amino acids: CASSGLAEYEQYF. The CDR3 bases are TGTGCCAGCAGCGGACTAGCGGAGTACGAGCAGTACTTC.

V and J are TRBV29-1 and TRBJ1-2, with a weak D call TRBD1 (5 bases). Germline-derived CDR1 and CDR2 are SQVTM and ANQGSEA. The ends were cut back, 7 bases at V and 1 base at J, with 16 bases in the middle. This CDR3 is 14 amino acids long. The CDR3 coding sequence is TGCAGCGCCCAACCGGGGCTTTATAACTATGGCTACACCTTC. It translates to CSAQPGLYNYGYTF.